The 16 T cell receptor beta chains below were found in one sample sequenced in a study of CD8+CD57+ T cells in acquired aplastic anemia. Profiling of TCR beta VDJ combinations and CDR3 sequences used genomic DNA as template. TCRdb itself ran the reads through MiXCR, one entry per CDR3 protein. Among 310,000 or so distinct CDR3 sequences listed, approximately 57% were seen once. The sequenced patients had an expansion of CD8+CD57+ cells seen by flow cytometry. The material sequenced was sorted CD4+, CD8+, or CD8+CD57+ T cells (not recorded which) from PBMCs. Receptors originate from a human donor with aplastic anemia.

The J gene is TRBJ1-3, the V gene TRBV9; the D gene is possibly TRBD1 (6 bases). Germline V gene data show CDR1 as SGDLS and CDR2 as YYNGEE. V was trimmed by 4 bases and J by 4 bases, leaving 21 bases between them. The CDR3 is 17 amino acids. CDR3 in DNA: TGTGCCAGCAGCCACGAAGGACAGCCAGGCGGGGGAAACACCATATATTTT. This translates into CASSHEGQPGGGNTIYF. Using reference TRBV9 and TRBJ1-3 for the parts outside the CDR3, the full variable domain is DSGVTQTPKHLITATGQRVTLRCSPRSGDLSVYWYQQSLDQGLQFLIQYYNGEERAKGNILERFSAQQFPDLHSELNLSSLELGDSALYFCASSHEGQPGGGNTIYFGEGSWLTVV.

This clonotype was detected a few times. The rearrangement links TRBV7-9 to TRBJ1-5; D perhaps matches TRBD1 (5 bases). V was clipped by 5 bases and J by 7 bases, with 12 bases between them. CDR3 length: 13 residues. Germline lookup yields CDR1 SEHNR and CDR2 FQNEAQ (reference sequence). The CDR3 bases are TGTGCCAGCAGCCCCAGGGTGAGCCAGCCCCAGCATTTT. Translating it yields CASSPRVSQPQHF. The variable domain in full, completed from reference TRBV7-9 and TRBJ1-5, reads DTGVSQNPRHKITKRGQNVTFRCDPISEHNRLYWYRQTLGQGPEFLTYFQNEAQLEKSRLLSDRFSAERPKGSFSTLEIQRTEQGDSAMYLCASSPRVSQPQHFGDGTRLSIL.

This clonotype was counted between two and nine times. In DNA form, the CDR3 reads TGTGCCACCAGCAGGGGGACTAGCGGGAGGGTTAATGAGCAGTTCTTC. Residues: CATSRGTSGRVNEQFF. The chain uses TRBV15 and TRBJ2-1; 16 positions match TRBD2. Trimming cost V 3 bases and J 7 bases; bases outside gene matches: 3. Germline lookup yields CDR1 LNHNV and CDR2 YYDKDF (reference sequence). The CDR3 contains 16 residues.

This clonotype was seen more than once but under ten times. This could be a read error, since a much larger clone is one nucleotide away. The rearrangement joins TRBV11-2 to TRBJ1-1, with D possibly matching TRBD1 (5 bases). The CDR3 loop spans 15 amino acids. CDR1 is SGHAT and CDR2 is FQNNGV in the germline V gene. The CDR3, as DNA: TGTGCCAGCGGCTTAGCCGGGGCGGTGGGCACTGAAGCTTTCTTT. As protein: CASGLAGAVGTEAFF.

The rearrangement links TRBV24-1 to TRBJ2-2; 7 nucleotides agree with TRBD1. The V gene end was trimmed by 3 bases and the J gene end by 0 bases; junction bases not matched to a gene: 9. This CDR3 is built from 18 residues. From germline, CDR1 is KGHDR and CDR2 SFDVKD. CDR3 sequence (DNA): TGTGCCACCAGTGATAAACAGACAGGGCCTACGAACACCGGGGAGCTGTTTTTT. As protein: CATSDKQTGPTNTGELFF.

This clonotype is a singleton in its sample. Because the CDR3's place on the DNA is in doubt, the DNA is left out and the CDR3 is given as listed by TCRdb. The CDR3: CASTMEGTEAFFGNTIYF. The chain is built from TRBV12-3 or TRBV12-4 and TRBJ1-3. From its first to its last residue, the CDR3 has 18 amino acids.

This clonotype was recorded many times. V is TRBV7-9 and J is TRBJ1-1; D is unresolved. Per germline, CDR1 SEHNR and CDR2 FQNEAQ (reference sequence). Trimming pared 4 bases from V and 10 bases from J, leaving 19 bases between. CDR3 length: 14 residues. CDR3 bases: TGTGCCAGCAGCTCAGATCCCCGGAGGGAGGGAGCTTTCTTT. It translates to CASSSDPRREGAFF.

In DNA, the CDR3 is TGTGCCAGCAGCCCAGCCGGGACAGGGGGCCAAGAGAAGCAGTTCTTC. This translates into CASSPAGTGGQEKQFF. The chain uses TRBV7-2 and TRBJ2-1; 12 nucleotides align to TRBD1. Germline V gene data show CDR1 as SGHTA and CDR2 as FQGNSA. The CDR3 is 16 amino acids. After removal of 5 bases from V and 11 bases from J, the junction contained 13 bases not matched to a gene. Supplemented by reference TRBV7-2 and TRBJ2-1, the full variable domain reads GAGVSQSPSNKVTEKGKDVELRCDPISGHTALYWYRQSLGQGLEFLIYFQGNSAPDKSGLPSDRFSAERTGGSVSTLTIQRTQQEDSAVYLCASSPAGTGGQEKQFFGPGTRLTVL.

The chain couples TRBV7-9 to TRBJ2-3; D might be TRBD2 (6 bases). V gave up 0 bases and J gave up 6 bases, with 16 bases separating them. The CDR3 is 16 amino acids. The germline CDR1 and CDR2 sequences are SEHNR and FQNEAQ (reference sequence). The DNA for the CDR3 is TGTGCCAGCAGCTTAGCGGAGGGTACGGGGACGGATACGCAGTATTTT. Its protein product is CASSLAEGTGTDTQYF. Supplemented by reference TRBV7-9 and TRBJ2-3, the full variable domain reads DTGVSQNPRHKITKRGQNVTFRCDPISEHNRLYWYRQTLGQGPEFLTYFQNEAQLEKSRLLSDRFSAERPKGSFSTLEIQRTEQGDSAMYLCASSLAEGTGTDTQYFGPGTRLTVL.

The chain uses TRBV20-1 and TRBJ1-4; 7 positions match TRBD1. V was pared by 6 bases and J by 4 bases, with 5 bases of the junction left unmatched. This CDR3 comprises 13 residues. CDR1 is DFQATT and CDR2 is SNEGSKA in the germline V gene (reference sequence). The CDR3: CSARGQNNEKLFF. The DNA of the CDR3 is TGCAGTGCGCGGGGACAGAATAATGAAAAACTGTTTTTT.

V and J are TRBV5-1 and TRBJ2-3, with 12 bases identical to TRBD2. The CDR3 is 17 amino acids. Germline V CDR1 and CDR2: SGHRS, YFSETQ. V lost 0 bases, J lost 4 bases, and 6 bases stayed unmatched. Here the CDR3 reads CASSLGLAGVRADTQYF. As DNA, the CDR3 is TGCGCCAGCAGCTTGGGACTAGCGGGAGTCAGGGCAGATACGCAGTATTTT.

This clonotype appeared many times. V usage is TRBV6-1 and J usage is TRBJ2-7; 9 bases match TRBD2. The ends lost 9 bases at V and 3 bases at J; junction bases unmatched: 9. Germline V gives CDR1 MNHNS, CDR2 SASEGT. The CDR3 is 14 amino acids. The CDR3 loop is CASFPGTSLYEQYF. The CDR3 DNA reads TGTGCCAGTTTCCCCGGGACTAGCCTCTACGAGCAGTACTTC.

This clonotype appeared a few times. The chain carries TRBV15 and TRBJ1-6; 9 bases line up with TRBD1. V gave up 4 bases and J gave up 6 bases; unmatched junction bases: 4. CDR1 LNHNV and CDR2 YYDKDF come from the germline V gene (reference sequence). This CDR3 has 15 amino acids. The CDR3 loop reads CATSNGDRANSPLHF. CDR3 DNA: TGTGCCACCAGCAATGGGGACAGGGCTAATTCACCCCTCCACTTT.

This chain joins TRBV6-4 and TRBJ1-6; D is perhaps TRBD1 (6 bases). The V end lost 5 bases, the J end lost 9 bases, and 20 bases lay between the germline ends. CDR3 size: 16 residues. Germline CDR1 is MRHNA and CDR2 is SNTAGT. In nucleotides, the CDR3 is TGTGCCAGCAGTAGGGGGACCCCAAGGGTGGGTTCACCCCTCCACTTT. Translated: CASSRGTPRVGSPLHF.

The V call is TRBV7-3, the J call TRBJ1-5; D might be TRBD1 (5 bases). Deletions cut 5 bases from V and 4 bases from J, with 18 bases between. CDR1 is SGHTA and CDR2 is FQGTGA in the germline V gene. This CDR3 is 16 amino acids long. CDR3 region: CASSPNGGGGNQPQHF. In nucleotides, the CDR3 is TGTGCCAGCAGCCCTAATGGGGGTGGGGGAAATCAGCCCCAGCATTTT.

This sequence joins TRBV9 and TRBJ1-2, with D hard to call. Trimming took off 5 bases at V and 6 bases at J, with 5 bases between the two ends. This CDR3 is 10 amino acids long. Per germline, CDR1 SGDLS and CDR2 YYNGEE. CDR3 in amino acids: CASRGDGYTF. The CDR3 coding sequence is TGTGCCAGCAGGGGAGATGGCTACACCTTC.